A single sample gave rise to the 8 T cell receptor beta chains below, sequenced in a study of CD8 T cells in ankylosing spondylitis. TCRdb redid the calling of the 5' RACE reads with MiXCR, one entry per CDR3 protein. The data contain fewer than 500,000 distinct CDR3 sequences, roughly 26% of them singletons. Study conclusions and caveats: A TCR beta motif made of 7 to 9 highly homologous variants seemed typical of ankylosing spondylitis blood.

These receptors lack a known antigen. The sequenced sample consisted of blood, either unsorted or a sorted T cell fraction (not recorded which). The receptors stem from a male donor with ankylosing spondylitis.

This clonotype was counted a few times. The V and J genes are TRBV5-5 and TRBJ2-7, with 8 nucleotides matching TRBD1. The V gene end was trimmed by 4 bases and the J gene end by 6 bases; junction bases not matched to a gene: 12. Germline CDR1 SGHKS, CDR2 YYEKEE (reference sequence). There are 15 residues in the CDR3. CDR3 nucleotide sequence: TGTGCCAGCAGCCGTGAGGGACAGGAGCTCTTCGAGCAGTACTTC. This translates into CASSREGQELFEQYF.

In this sample, this clonotype turned up a few times. The CDR3 protein is CSVDGGADEKLFF. The CDR3 DNA reads as TGCAGCGTTGACGGGGGGGCGGACGAAAAACTGTTTTTT. The V call is TRBV29-1, the J call TRBJ1-4; tentatively, D is TRBD1 (6 bases). From germline, CDR1 is SQVTM and CDR2 ANQGSEA. This CDR3 region has 13 residues. V lost 3 bases to trimming and J lost 8 bases, with 13 bases between them.

The rearrangement joins TRBV12-3 or TRBV12-4 to TRBJ2-4, with 7 bases aligning to TRBD2. J gave up 0 bases and V 4 bases, and 12 bases lay outside the gene matches. This CDR3 is built from 18 residues. The CDR3 nucleotides read TGTGCCAGCAGTTCCGGGACCTACGGGGGGTTAGCCAAAAACATTCAGTACTTC. This encodes CASSSGTYGGLAKNIQYF.

This chain connects TRBV15 to TRBJ1-3, with D possibly being TRBD1 (5 bases). CDR1 is LNHNV, CDR2 YYDKDF, per germline (reference sequence). V shed 3 bases and J shed 0 bases, with 12 bases lying between them. The CDR3 covers 16 residues. The CDR3 coding sequence is TGTGCCACCAGCAGCTCCTGGGGGTTCTCTGGAAACACCATATATTTT. Its protein is CATSSSWGFSGNTIYF.

This clonotype was observed a handful of times. This sequence joins TRBV27 and TRBJ1-2; D might be TRBD1 (6 bases). The V gene's germline CDR1 is MNHEY and CDR2 SMNVEV (reference sequence). The CDR3 spans 13 residues. Trimming shortened V by 5 bases and J by 3 bases, and 10 bases separated the two germline ends. CDR3 DNA sequence: TGTGCCAGCAGTCCACGGGGGCACTATGGCTACACCTTC. Translating it yields CASSPRGHYGYTF.

In this sample, this clonotype turned up a few times. The V and J genes are TRBV5-1 and TRBJ2-7; the match to TRBD2 covers 11 bases. The CDR3 contains 17 residues. V lost 0 bases to trimming and J lost 3 bases; unmatched junction nucleotides: 8. CDR1 and CDR2 (germline): SGHRS, YFSETQ. CDR3 in DNA: TGCGCCAGCAGCTTGGGAGGGCCTAGCGGGAGGAACTACGAGCAGTACGTC. Residues: CASSLGGPSGRNYEQYV.

The rearrangement links TRBV5-1 to TRBJ1-4; D perhaps matches TRBD1 (5 bases). The CDR3 sequence is 14 residues long. V lost 0 bases, J lost 8 bases, and 11 bases lay in between. Germline V CDR1 and CDR2: SGHRS, YFSETQ. The CDR3 DNA sequence: TGCGCCAGCAGCTTGGAGGGACGGGGAGAAAAACTGTTTTTT. Translating gives CASSLEGRGEKLFF. Full variable domain (remainder filled in from reference TRBV5-1 and TRBJ1-4): KAGVTQTPRYLIKTRGQQVTLSCSPISGHRSVSWYQQTPGQGLQFLFEYFSETQRNKGNFPGRFSGRQFSNSRSEMNVSTLELGDSALYLCASSLEGRGEKLFFGSGTQLSVL.

The chain is built from TRBV5-1 and TRBJ2-1; D is ambiguous. Per germline, CDR1 SGHRS and CDR2 YFSETQ. CDR3 length: 15 residues. V lost 1 base and J lost 2, with 10 bases in between. The CDR3 DNA is TGCGCCAGCAGCTTGTTAGGGCTAGCCTACAATGAGCAGTTCTTC. Translated: CASSLLGLAYNEQFF.